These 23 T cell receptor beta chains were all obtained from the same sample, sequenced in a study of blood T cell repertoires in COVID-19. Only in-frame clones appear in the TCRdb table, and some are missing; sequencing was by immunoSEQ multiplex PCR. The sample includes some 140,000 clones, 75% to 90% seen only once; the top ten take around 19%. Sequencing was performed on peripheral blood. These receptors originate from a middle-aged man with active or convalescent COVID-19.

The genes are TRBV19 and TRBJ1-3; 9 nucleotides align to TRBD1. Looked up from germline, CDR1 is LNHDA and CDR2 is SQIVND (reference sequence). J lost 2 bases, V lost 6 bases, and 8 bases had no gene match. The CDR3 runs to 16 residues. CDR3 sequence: CASSRAQGATGNTIYF. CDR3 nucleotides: TGTGCCAGTAGCCGCGCACAGGGGGCAACTGGAAACACCATATATTTT.

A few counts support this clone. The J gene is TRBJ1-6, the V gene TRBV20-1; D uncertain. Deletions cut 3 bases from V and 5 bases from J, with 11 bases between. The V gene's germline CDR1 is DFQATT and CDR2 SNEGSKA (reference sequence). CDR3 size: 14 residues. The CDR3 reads CSASIGLDNSPLHF. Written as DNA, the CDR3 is TGCAGTGCTAGTATAGGACTCGATAATTCACCCCTCCACTTT.

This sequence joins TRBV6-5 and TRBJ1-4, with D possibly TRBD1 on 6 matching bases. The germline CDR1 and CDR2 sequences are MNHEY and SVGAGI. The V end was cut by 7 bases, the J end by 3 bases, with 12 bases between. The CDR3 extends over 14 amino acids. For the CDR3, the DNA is TGTGCCAGCATCGCGGGGGGCGCTAATGAAAAACTGTTTTTT. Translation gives CASIAGGANEKLFF.

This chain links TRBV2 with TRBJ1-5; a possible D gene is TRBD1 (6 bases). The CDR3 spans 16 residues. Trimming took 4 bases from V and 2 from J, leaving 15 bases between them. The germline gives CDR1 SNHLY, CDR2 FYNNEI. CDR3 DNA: TGTGCCAGCAGTGGGTCTGGAGGGGGGGGCAATCAGCCCCAGCATTTT. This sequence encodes CASSGSGGGGNQPQHF.

Here the CDR3 reads CASSQRDSPSYEQYF. CDR3 DNA sequence: TGCGCCAGCAGCCAAAGGGACAGCCCGTCCTACGAGCAGTACTTC. This rearrangement joins TRBV4-3 to TRBJ2-7; TRBD1 aligns across 7 bases. This CDR3 is 15 amino acids long. V was clipped by 2 bases and J by 1 base; unmatched bases: 5. Germline-derived CDR1 and CDR2 are LGHNA and YSLEER.

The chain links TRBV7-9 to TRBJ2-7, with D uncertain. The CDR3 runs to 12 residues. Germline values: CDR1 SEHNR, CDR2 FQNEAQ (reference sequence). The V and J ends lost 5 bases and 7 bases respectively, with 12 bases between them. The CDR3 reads CASSLPPGEQYF. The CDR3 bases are TGTGCCAGCAGCCTTCCCCCCGGGGAGCAGTACTTC.

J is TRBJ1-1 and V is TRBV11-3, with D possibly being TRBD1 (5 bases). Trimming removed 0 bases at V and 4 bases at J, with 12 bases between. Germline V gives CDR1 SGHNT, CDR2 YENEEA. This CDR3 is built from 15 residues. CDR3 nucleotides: TGTGCCAGCAGCTTAGATGCCCAGGGAGGCACTGAAGCTTTCTTT. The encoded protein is CASSLDAQGGTEAFF.

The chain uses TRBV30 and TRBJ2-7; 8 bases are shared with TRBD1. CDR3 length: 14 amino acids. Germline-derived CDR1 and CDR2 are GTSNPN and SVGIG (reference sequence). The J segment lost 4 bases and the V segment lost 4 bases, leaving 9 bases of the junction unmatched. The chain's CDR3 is CAWTPDRGRYEQYF. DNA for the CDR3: TGTGCCTGGACCCCTGACAGGGGAAGGTACGAGCAGTACTTC.

CDR3 nucleotides: TGTGCCAGCAGTGAGATGCGGGGGCAAGAGACCCAGTACTTC. It is translated as CASSEMRGQETQYF. The rearrangement links TRBV2 to TRBJ2-5; 7 bases map to TRBD2. The CDR3 sequence is 14 residues long. The ends lost 3 bases at V and 2 bases at J; junction bases unmatched: 3. The V gene's germline CDR1 is SNHLY and CDR2 FYNNEI.

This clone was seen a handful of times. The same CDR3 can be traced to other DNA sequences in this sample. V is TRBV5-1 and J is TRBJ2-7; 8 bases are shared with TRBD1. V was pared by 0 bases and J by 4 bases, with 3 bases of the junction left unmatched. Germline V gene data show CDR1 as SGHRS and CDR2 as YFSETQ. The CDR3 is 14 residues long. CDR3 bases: TGCGCCAGCAGCTTGGGACAGGGGCCTTACGAGCAGTACTTC. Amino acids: CASSLGQGPYEQYF. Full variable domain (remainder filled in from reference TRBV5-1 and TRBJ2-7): KAGVTQTPRYLIKTRGQQVTLSCSPISGHRSVSWYQQTPGQGLQFLFEYFSETQRNKGNFPGRFSGRQFSNSRSEMNVSTLELGDSALYLCASSLGQGPYEQYFGPGTRLTVT.

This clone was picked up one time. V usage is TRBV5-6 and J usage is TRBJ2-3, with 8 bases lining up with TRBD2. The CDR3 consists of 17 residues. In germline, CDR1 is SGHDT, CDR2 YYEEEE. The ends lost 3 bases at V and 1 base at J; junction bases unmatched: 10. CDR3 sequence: CASSSLGAGVGTDTQYF. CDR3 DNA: TGTGCCAGCAGCTCCTTGGGAGCGGGAGTAGGCACAGATACGCAGTATTTT.

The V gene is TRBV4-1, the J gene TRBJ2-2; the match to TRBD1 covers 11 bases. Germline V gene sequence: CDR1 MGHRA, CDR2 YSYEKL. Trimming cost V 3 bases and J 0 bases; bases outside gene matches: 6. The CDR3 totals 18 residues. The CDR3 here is CASSHTGTGGANTGELFF. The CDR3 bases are TGCGCCAGCAGCCACACCGGGACAGGGGGGGCGAACACCGGGGAGCTGTTTTTT.

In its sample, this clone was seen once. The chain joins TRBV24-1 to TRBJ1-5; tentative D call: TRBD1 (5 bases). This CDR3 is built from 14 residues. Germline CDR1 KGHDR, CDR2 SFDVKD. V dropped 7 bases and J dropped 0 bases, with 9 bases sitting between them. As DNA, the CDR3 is TGTGCCACCAGAGACAGAGATAGCAATCAGCCCCAGCATTTT. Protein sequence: CATRDRDSNQPQHF.

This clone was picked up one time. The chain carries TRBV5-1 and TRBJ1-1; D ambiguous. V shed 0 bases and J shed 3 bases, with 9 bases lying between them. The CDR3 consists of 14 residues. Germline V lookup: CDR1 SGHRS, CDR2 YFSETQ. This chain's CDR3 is CASSLVSGDTEAFF. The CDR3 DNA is TGCGCCAGCAGCTTGGTATCCGGGGACACTGAAGCTTTCTTT.

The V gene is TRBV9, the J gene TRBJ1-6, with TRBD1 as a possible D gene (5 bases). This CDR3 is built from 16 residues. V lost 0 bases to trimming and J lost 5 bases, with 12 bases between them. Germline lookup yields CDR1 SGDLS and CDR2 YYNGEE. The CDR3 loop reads CASSVGQGNNNSPLHF. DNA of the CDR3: TGTGCCAGCAGCGTAGGCCAGGGCAACAATAATTCACCCCTCCACTTT.

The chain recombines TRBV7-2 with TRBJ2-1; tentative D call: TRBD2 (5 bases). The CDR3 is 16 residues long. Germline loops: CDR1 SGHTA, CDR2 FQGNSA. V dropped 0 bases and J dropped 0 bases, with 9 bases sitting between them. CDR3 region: CASSLAGARSYNEQFF. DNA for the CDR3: TGTGCCAGCAGCTTAGCGGGAGCGCGCTCCTACAATGAGCAGTTCTTC.

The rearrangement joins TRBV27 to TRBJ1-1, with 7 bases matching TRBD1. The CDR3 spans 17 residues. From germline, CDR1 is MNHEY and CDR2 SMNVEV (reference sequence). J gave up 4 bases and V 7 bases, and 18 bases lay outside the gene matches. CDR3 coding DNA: TGTGCCAGCACCCCGGGCCTCGGACAGGCCGAGAGCACTGAAGCTTTCTTT. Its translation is CASTPGLGQAESTEAFF.

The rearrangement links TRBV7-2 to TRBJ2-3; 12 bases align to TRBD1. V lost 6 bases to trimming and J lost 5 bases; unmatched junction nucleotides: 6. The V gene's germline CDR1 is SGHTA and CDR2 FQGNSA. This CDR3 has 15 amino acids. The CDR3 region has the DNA TGTGCCAGCAGTTCCCGGGACAGGGGGCAAGATACGCAGTATTTT. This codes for CASSSRDRGQDTQYF.

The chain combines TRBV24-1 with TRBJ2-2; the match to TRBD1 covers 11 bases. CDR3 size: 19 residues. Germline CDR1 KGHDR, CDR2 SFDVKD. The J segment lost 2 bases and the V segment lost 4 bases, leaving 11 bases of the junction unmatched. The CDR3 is CATSDPIPGTGGNTGELFF. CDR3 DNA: TGTGCCACCAGTGACCCTATTCCTGGGACAGGGGGAAACACCGGGGAGCTGTTTTTT.

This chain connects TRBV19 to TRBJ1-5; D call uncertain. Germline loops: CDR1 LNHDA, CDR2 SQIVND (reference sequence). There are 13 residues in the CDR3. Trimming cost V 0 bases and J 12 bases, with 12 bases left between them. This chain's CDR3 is CASSIDVPKLQHF. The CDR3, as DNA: TGTGCCAGTAGTATAGATGTTCCGAAACTCCAGCATTTT.

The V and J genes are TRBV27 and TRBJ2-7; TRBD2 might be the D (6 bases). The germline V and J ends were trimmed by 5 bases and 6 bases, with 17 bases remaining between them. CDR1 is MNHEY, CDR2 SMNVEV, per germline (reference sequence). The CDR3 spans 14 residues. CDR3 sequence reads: CASSLFSGASEQYF. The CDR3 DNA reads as TGTGCCAGCAGTCTTTTTTCGGGAGCGAGCGAGCAGTACTTC.

The CDR3, as DNA: TGTGCCAGCAGTCTACAGGGTAATCGCTACGAGCAGTACTTC. Protein: CASSLQGNRYEQYF. This chain links TRBV2 with TRBJ2-7, with TRBD1 as a possible D gene (6 bases). The CDR3 covers 14 residues. The germline V gene has CDR1 SNHLY and CDR2 FYNNEI. V was shortened by 5 bases and J by 3 bases, with 14 bases between the two germline ends.

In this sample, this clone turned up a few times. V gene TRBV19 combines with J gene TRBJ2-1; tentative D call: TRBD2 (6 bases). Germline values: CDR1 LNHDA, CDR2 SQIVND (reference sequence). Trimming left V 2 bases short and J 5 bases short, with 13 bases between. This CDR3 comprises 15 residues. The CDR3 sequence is CASSISGLTHNEQFF. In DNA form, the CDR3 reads TGTGCCAGTAGTATATCGGGACTTACCCACAATGAGCAGTTCTTC. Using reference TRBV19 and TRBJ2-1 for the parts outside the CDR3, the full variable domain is DGGITQSPKYLFRKEGQNVTLSCEQNLNHDAMYWYRQDPGQGLRLIYYSQIVNDFQKGDIAEGYSVSREKKESFPLTVTSAQKNPTAFYLCASSISGLTHNEQFFGPGTRLTVL.